This record looks at one TCR beta chain sequence and its context. J gave up 9 bases and V 2 bases, and 4 bases lay outside the gene matches. CDR3 length equals 15 residues. Per the germline V gene, CDR1 is SNHLY and CDR2 is FYNNEI. The sample is drawn from a study of blood T cell repertoires in COVID-19. Original handling: Reference gene primer amplification gave nucleated cell count estimates. Assay used: immunoSEQ multiplex PCR; TCRdb lists only in-frame clones, some missing. That table furnishes V, J and clone size, whereas the DNA furnished D and trimming. The repertoire includes 200,000 to 250,000 clones, about 78% of them detected once, and 5.5% to 7% sits in the top ten.

Material: peripheral blood. The TCR comes from an older woman with acute or convalescent COVID-19. J is TRBJ2-1 and V is TRBV2, with 13 nucleotides matching TRBD2. CDR3 in amino acids: CASSERTSGRTEQFF. CDR3 sequence (DNA): TGTGCCAGCAGTGAAAGGACTAGCGGGAGAACTGAGCAGTTCTTC.